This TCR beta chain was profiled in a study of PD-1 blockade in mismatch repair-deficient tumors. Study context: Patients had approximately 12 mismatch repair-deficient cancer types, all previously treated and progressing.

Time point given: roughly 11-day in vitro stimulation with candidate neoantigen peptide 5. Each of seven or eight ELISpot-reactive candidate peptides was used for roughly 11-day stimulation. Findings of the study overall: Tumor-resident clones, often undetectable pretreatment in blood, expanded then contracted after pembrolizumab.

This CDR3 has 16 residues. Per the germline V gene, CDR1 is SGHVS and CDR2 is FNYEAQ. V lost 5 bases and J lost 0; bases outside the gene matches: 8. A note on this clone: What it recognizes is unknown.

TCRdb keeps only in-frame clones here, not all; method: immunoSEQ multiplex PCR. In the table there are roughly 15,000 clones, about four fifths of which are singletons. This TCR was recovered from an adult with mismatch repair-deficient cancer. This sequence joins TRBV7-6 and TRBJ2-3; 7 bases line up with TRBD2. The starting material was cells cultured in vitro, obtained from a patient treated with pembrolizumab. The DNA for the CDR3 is TGTGCCAGCAGCAATTCATTTAGCGGGAGCACAGATACGCAGTATTTT. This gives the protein CASSNSFSGSTDTQYF.